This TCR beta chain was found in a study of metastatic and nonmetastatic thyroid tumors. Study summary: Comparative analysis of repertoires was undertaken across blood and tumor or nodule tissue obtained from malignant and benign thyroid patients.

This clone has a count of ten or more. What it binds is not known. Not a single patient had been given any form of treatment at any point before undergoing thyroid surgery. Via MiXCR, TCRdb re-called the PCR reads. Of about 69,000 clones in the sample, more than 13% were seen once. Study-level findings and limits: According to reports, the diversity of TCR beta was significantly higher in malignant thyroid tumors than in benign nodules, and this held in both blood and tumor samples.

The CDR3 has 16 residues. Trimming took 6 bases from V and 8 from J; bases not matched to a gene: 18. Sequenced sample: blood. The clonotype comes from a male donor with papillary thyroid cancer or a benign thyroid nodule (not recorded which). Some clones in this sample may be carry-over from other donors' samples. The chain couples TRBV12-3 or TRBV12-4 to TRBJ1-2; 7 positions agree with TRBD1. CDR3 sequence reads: CASSYFLKSGTAGYTF. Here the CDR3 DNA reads TGTGCCAGCAGCTACTTCCTCAAATCGGGGACAGCCGGCTACACCTTC.